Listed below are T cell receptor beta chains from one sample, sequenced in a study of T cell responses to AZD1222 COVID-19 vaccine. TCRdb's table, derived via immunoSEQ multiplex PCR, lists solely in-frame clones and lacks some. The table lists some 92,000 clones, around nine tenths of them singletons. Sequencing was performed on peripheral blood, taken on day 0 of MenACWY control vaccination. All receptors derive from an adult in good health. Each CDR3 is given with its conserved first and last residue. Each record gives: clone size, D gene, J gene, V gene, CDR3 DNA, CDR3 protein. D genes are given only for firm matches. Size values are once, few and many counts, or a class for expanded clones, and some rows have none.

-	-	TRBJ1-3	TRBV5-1	TGCGCCAGCAGCTTTTCGGGCGTGCTTGGAAACACCATATATTTT	CASSFSGVLGNTIYF
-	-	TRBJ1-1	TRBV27	TGTGCCAGCAGTTTAGTCGGCGGTTTGAACACTGAAGCTTTCTTT	CASSLVGGLNTEAFF
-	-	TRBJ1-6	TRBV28	TGTGCCAGCAGTTACCAGGGGATCGGGAATAATTCACCCCTCCACTTT	CASSYQGIGNNSPLHF
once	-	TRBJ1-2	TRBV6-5	TGTGCCACCCGACAGGCTCCTAACTATGGCTACACCTTC	CATRQAPNYGYTF
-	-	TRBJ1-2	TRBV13	TGTGCCAGCAGCTTAGGTCCCAGACCTAACTATGGCTACACCTTC	CASSLGPRPNYGYTF
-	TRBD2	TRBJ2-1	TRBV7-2	TGTGCCAGCAGCTTAGCGACTAGCGGGGGGGCTTATGAGCAGTTCTTC	CASSLATSGGAYEQFF
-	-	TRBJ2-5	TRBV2	TGTGCCAGCAGTGAAAGAATGGGGAGCCAAGAGACCCAGTACTTC	CASSERMGSQETQYF
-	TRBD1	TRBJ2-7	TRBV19	TGTGCCAGTAGTAAACAGGGGGCGAGCTCCTACGAGCAGTACTTC	CASSKQGASSYEQYF
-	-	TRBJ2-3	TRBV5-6	TGTGCCAGCACCGAGTCCCCGGCGAGGGCAGATACGCAGTATTTT	CASTESPARADTQYF
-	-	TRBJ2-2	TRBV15	TGTGCCACCAGCAGTGGCACAGGGTTTAACACCGGGGAGCTGTTTTTT	CATSSGTGFNTGELFF
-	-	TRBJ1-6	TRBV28	TGTGCCAGCAGTGACCGGACTCTTAATAATTCACCCCTCCACTTT	CASSDRTLNNSPLHF
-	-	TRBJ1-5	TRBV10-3	TGTGCCATCAGTCGGGACAGCAATCAGCCCCAGCATTTT	CAISRDSNQPQHF
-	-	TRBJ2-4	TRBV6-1	TGTGCCAGCAGTGATTTTGGGACCCGGGGGCTAGCGATTAAAAACATTCAGTACTTC	CASSDFGTRGLAIKNIQYF
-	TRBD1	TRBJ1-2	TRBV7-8	TGTGCCAGCAGCCGTCGGGACAGGGACCCGCTGGGCTACACCTTC	CASSRRDRDPLGYTF
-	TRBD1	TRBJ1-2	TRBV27	TGTGCCAGCAGAAGGGACAGGAACTATGGCTACACCTTC	CASRRDRNYGYTF
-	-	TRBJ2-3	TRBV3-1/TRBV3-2	TGTGCCAGCAGCCAAATTAGCACAGATACGCAGTATTTT	CASSQISTDTQYF
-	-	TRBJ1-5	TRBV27	TGTGCCAGCAGTTCCTTAAAACAGAGCTCCAGTACCTATAGCAATCAGCCCCAGCATTTT	CASSSLKQSSSTYSNQPQHF
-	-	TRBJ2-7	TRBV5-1	TGCGCCAGCAGCTTGCAGGGTTTCGACGAGCAGTACTTC	CASSLQGFDEQYF
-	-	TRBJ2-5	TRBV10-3	TGTGCCATCAGTGTGAGCCAAGAGACCCAGTACTTC	CAISVSQETQYF
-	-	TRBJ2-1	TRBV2	TGTGCCAGCACCGACTGGGCCGGGCACAATGAGCAGTTCTTC	CASTDWAGHNEQFF
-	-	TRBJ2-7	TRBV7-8	TGTGCCAGCAGCCTGGGTTCGGTCCGCCCTGTAGGCGAGCAGTACTTC	CASSLGSVRPVGEQYF
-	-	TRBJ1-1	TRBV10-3	TGTGCCATCAGTGTCTCCATGACCGGGCCCTTATTTTTT	CAISVSMTGPLFF
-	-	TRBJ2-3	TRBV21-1	TGTGCCAGCAGCAAAGGTTTGGGGGATACGCAGTATTTT	CASSKGLGDTQYF
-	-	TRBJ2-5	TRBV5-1	TGCGCCAGCAGCCAGACAGACCAAGAGACCCAGTACTTC	CASSQTDQETQYF
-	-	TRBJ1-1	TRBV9	TGTGCCAGCAGCGTGCACTCGGCAGCGATGAACACTGAAGCTTTCTTT	CASSVHSAAMNTEAFF
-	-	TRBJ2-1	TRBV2	TGTGCCAGCAGACAAGACACCCCTGAGCAGTTCTTC	CASRQDTPEQFF
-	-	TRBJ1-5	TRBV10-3	TGTGCCATCAGTCCCGGGGGGAACAATCAGCCCCAGCATTTT	CAISPGGNNQPQHF
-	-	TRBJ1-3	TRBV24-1	TGTGCCACCAGTGATGGGAGGGCTGGAAACACCATATATTTT	CATSDGRAGNTIYF
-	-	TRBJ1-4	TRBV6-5	TGTGCCAGCAGTCCACACGCTACTAATGAAAAACTGTTTTTT	CASSPHATNEKLFF
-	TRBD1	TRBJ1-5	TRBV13	TGTGCCAGCAGCCACGGGACAGGGGGACAGCCCCAGCATTTT	CASSHGTGGQPQHF
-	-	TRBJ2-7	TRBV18	TGTGCCAGCTCCCCGAACAGGGCTGCCTACGAGCAGTACTTC	CASSPNRAAYEQYF
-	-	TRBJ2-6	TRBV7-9	TGTGCCAGCAGCCTAGTCTCTGGGGCCAACGTCCTGACTTTC	CASSLVSGANVLTF
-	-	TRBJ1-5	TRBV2	TGTGCCAGCAGTGAATTTCGGACGGATCAGCCCCAGCATTTT	CASSEFRTDQPQHF
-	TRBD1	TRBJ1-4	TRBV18	TGTGCCAGCTCACCGGGACAGGCCAGGGAAAAACTGTTTTTT	CASSPGQAREKLFF
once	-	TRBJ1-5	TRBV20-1	TGCAGTGCTAGCGATGGTCAGCCCCAGCATTTT	CSASDGQPQHF
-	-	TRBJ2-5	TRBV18	TGTGCCAGCTCACGGCCAGCTCAAGAGACCCAGTACTTC	CASSRPAQETQYF
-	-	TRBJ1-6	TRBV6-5	TGTGCCAGCAGTTACGTCCCCCCGAGAGTTTCACCCCTCCACTTT	CASSYVPPRVSPLHF
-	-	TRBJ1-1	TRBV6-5	TGTGCCAGCAGTCCTAAATCGGGGGGCACTGAAGCTTTCTTT	CASSPKSGGTEAFF
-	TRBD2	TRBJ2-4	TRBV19	TGTGCCAGTAGTCCGCGACTAGCGGGGCTCCCAACAGCCAAAAACATTCAGTACTTC	CASSPRLAGLPTAKNIQYF
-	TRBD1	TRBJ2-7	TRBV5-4	TGTGCCAGCAGCAAGGTTGGGACAGGGGAAACCTACGAGCAGTACTTC	CASSKVGTGETYEQYF
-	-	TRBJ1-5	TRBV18	TGTGCCAGCTCACCACCAGGGGTTAAGCCCCAGCATTTT	CASSPPGVKPQHF
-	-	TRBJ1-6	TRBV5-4	TGTGCCAGCAGCTTGGGAACTGGGGGCTTCAGCTCCTATAATTCACCCCTCCACTTT	CASSLGTGGFSSYNSPLHF
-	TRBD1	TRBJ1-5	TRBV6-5	TGTGCCAGCAGTCAGGGACAGAGAAATCAGCCCCAGCATTTT	CASSQGQRNQPQHF
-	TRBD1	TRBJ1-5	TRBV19	TGTGCCAGTAATGTGGACAGGCTGTATAGCAATCAGCCCCAGCATTTT	CASNVDRLYSNQPQHF
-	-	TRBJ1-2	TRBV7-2	TGTGCCAGCAGCCTCGCCGCTACTAACTATGGCTACACCTTC	CASSLAATNYGYTF
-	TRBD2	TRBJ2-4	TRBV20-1	TGCAGTGCTAGTGGGGCTTTTTCGGGAGGAGTAAACATTCAGTACTTC	CSASGAFSGGVNIQYF
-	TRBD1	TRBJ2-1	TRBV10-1	TGCGCCAGCAGTGAGTTGGGACAGGGGGCGAACAATGAGCAGTTCTTC	CASSELGQGANNEQFF
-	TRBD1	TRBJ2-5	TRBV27	TGTGCCAGCAGTTCTGGGACAGGTGGGAACCAAGAGACCCAGTACTTC	CASSSGTGGNQETQYF
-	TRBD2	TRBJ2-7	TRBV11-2	TGTGCCAGCAGCTTTTCAGGAGCGGGGGGGCCGGGCGAGCAGTACTTC	CASSFSGAGGPGEQYF
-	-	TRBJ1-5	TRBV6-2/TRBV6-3	TGTGCCAGCAGCTCGACAACAGGTTATAGCAATCAGCCCCAGCATTTT	CASSSTTGYSNQPQHF
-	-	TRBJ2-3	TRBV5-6	TGTGCCAGCAGGGCCAGCACAGATACGCAGTATTTT	CASRASTDTQYF
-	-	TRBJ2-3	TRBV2	TGTGCCAGCAGTGACTCGGCAAGGACAGTTACGCAGTATTTT	CASSDSARTVTQYF
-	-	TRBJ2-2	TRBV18	TGTGCCAGCTCACCCCGGGAAGCAAGCACCGGGGAGCTGTTTTTT	CASSPREASTGELFF
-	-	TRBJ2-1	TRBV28	TGTGCCAGCAGAAATCCGCGGCATTCCTACAATGAGCAGTTCTTC	CASRNPRHSYNEQFF
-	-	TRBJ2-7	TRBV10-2	TGCGCCAGCAGTGAGTTGCCAAGCTCCTACGAGCAGTACTTC	CASSELPSSYEQYF
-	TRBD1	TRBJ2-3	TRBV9	TGTGCCAGCAGCAAAACAGGGGCCCCTAGCACAGATACGCAGTATTTT	CASSKTGAPSTDTQYF